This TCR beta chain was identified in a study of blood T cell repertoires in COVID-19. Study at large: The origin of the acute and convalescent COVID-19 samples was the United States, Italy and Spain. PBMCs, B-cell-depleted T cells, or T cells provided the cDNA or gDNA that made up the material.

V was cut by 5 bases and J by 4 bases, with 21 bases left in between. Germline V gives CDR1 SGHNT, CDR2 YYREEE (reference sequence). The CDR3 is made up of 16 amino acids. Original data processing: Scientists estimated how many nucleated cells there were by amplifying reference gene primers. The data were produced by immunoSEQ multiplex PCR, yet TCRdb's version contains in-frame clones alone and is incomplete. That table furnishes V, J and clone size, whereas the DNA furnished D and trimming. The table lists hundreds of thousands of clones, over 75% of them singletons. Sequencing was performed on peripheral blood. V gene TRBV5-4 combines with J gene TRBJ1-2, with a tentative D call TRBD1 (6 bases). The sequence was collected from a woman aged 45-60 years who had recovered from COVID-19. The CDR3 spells CASSKGRQEDLYGYTF. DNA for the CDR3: TGTGCCAGCAGTAAGGGTCGACAGGAGGATCTCTATGGCTACACCTTC.